The 27 T cell receptor beta chains given below trace back to one sample, sequenced in a study of cytomegalovirus exposure and HLA in healthy donors. The PCR contained 60 Vbeta and 13 Jbeta primers. TCRdb's copy holds only in-frame clones and misses some; the assay was immunoSEQ multiplex PCR. This table has roughly 120,000 clones, roughly 73% appearing once. Sequenced sample: PBMCs. These receptors were collected from a man aged 55 to 70 in good health and CMV-seropositive.

The CDR3: CASSSTGGSTDTQYF. CDR3 DNA: TGTGCCAGCAGCTCGACAGGGGGGAGCACAGATACGCAGTATTTT. The chain combines TRBV13 with TRBJ2-3, with 9 bases identical to TRBD1. The V and J ends lost 4 bases and 0 bases, in that order; junction bases with no gene match: 2. This CDR3 comprises 15 residues. Germline CDR1 reads PRHDT; CDR2 reads FYEKMQ (reference sequence).

This clone occurred a few times. The chain recombines TRBV9 with TRBJ1-6; tentatively, D is TRBD1 (5 bases). Germline V gene data show CDR1 as SGDLS and CDR2 as YYNGEE. CDR3 length: 17 residues. Trimming took 4 bases from V and 1 from J, leaving 15 bases between them. As DNA, the CDR3 is TGTGCCAGCAGCCCAGCCCAGGGAAGGTCCTATAATTCACCCCTCCACTTT. It yields the protein CASSPAQGRSYNSPLHF.

The chain combines TRBV5-4 with TRBJ1-3; weak D call: TRBD1 (6 bases). V lost 4 bases, J lost 0 bases, and 14 bases lay in between. The CDR3 loop spans 16 amino acids. Germline lookup yields CDR1 SGHNT and CDR2 YYREEE (reference sequence). CDR3 DNA: TGTGCCAGCAGCAACCGACAGGACCGCTCTGGAAACACCATATATTTT. Translating it yields CASSNRQDRSGNTIYF.

The chain joins TRBV30 to TRBJ2-5, with 10 bases matching TRBD2. Germline values: CDR1 GTSNPN, CDR2 SVGIG (reference sequence). The trim removed 4 bases at V and 2 bases at J, leaving 1 base unmatched. The CDR3 contains 13 residues. Here the CDR3 reads CAWTSGGQETQYF. In DNA form, the CDR3 reads TGTGCCTGGACTAGCGGGGGACAAGAGACCCAGTACTTC.

The rearrangement links TRBV5-1 to TRBJ1-2; no reliable D call. V was shortened by 2 bases and J by 5 bases, with 22 bases between the two germline ends. CDR1 is SGHRS and CDR2 is YFSETQ in the germline V gene. This CDR3 region has 17 residues. The CDR3 nucleotides read TGCGCCAGCAGCTTCGGGTCAGCACCGGATTCACGATATGGCTACACCTTC. This codes for CASSFGSAPDSRYGYTF.

This clone was recorded a few times. The chain has TRBV30 and TRBJ2-7; 9 bases map to TRBD2. V lost 3 bases, J lost 0 bases, and 0 bases stayed unmatched. The CDR3 runs 13 residues. In germline, CDR1 is GTSNPN, CDR2 SVGIG (reference sequence). The CDR3 DNA sequence: TGTGCCTGGAGGACTAGCGGCTCCTACGAGCAGTACTTC. Protein sequence: CAWRTSGSYEQYF.

This clone was counted a few times. One end of the junction fails to match germline, which may point to a read error. The V call is TRBV7-9, the J call TRBJ2-7; D is perhaps TRBD1 or TRBD2 (5 bases each). The length of the CDR3 is 15 residues. The germline V gene encodes CDR1 SEHNR and CDR2 FQNEAQ (reference sequence). The DNA of the CDR3 is TGTTCCAGCAGCTTAGGGGCCCTAGCTTTCGGAGAGCAGTACTTC. As protein: CSSSLGALAFGEQYF.

V usage is TRBV19 and J usage is TRBJ1-5, with 7 bases fitting TRBD1. The length of the CDR3 is 14 residues. CDR1 is LNHDA, CDR2 SQIVND, per germline (reference sequence). J was trimmed by 7 bases and V by 5 bases; bases with no gene match: 8. The CDR3 nucleotides are TGTGCCAGTAGTGTACAGGGGCTGGAGCAGCCCCAGCATTTT. Its translation is CASSVQGLEQPQHF.

The rearrangement joins TRBV19 to TRBJ1-5, with D possibly being TRBD1 (5 bases). The V gene lost 6 bases and the J gene lost 2 bases, with 17 bases spanning the gap. The V gene's germline CDR1 is LNHDA and CDR2 SQIVND (reference sequence). The CDR3 sequence is 16 residues long. CDR3 coding DNA: TGTGCCAGTAGCATCGACCTTCTAGGGGGCAATCAGCCCCAGCATTTT. Residues: CASSIDLLGGNQPQHF.

The chain combines TRBV6-6 with TRBJ1-6, with TRBD1 matching over 7 bases. The CDR3 is 15 residues long. Per the germline V gene, CDR1 is MNHNY and CDR2 is SVGAGI (reference sequence). The V gene end was trimmed by 4 bases and the J gene end by 10 bases; junction bases not matched to a gene: 10. CDR3 in amino acids: CASSFPRQGVSPLHF. The CDR3 DNA sequence: TGTGCCAGCAGTTTTCCCCGACAGGGAGTCTCACCCCTCCACTTT.

The chain recombines TRBV15 with TRBJ1-5; D uncertain. Trimming pared 10 bases from V and 7 bases from J, leaving 20 bases between. Germline-derived CDR1 and CDR2 are LNHNV and YYDKDF (reference sequence). CDR3 length: 14 amino acids. The CDR3 sequence: CAIRSGISGQPQHF. The CDR3 DNA reads TGTGCCATCAGGTCGGGGATATCGGGACAGCCCCAGCATTTT.

A few counts support this clone. V and J are TRBV5-4 and TRBJ2-7; TRBD1 might be the D (6 bases). Germline lookup yields CDR1 SGHNT and CDR2 YYREEE (reference sequence). The CDR3 has 15 amino acids. V shed 0 bases and J shed 2 bases, with 12 bases lying between them. The CDR3, as DNA: TGTGCCAGCAGCTTGGAGGCAGGGGTGACCTACGAGCAGTACTTC. Its translation is CASSLEAGVTYEQYF.

The chain couples TRBV6-5 to TRBJ1-4, with D possibly TRBD1 on 6 matching bases. This CDR3 contains 14 residues. Germline assignment: CDR1 MNHEY and CDR2 SVGAGI. V lost 6 bases to trimming and J lost 4 bases, with 12 bases between them. The CDR3 DNA follows: TGTGCCAGCAGAAACGGGGGGCTTAATGAAAAACTGTTTTTT. Translation gives CASRNGGLNEKLFF.

This clone was detected only a few times. The J gene is TRBJ1-6, the V gene TRBV19; tentatively, D is TRBD1 (5 bases). Germline values: CDR1 LNHDA, CDR2 SQIVND (reference sequence). Between the trimmed V and J ends, which lost 6 bases and 6 bases, there was a span of 9 bases. The CDR3 covers 13 residues. The DNA for the CDR3 is TGTGCCAGTAGCAGGACAACTAATTCACCCCTCCACTTT. It codes for CASSRTTNSPLHF.

The rearrangement uses TRBV28 and TRBJ2-3; TRBD2 matches at 8 bases. This CDR3 region has 15 residues. The V and J ends lost 4 bases and 5 bases, in that order; junction bases with no gene match: 8. Germline CDR1 is MDHEN and CDR2 is SYDVKM. The CDR3 sequence is CASSYSGEGIDTQYF. Here the CDR3 DNA reads TGTGCCAGCAGTTATAGCGGGGAGGGGATAGATACGCAGTATTTT.

The chain couples TRBV7-9 to TRBJ1-3, with D hard to call. CDR1 and CDR2 from the germline V gene are SEHNR and FQNEAQ (reference sequence). Trimming cost V 5 bases and J 8 bases, with 19 bases left between them. This CDR3 spans 15 amino acids. The CDR3 nucleotides are TGTGCCAGCAGCCCCCCCCAGCGACTAGGTGACACCATATATTTT. Translated, it gives CASSPPQRLGDTIYF.

This rearrangement joins TRBV11-2 to TRBJ2-7; D is possibly TRBD2 (5 bases). Germline values: CDR1 SGHAT, CDR2 FQNNGV. The CDR3 spans 14 residues. V was clipped by 2 bases and J by 6 bases, with 14 bases between them. The DNA of the CDR3 is TGTGCCAGCAGCTTACAACGGGGAATATTCGAGCAGTACTTC. This codes for CASSLQRGIFEQYF.

This clone was counted a single time. V and J are TRBV5-4 and TRBJ2-6; D not certain. Between the trimmed V and J ends, which lost 4 bases and 0 bases, there was a span of 8 bases. CDR3 length equals 15 residues. CDR1 and CDR2 from the germline V gene are SGHNT and YYREEE (reference sequence). The CDR3 here is CASSMEHSGANVLTF. The CDR3 coding sequence is TGTGCCAGCAGCATGGAGCACTCTGGGGCCAACGTCCTGACTTTC.

The sample holds one count of this clone. J is TRBJ2-6 and V is TRBV2; perhaps TRBD2 as D (5 bases). Per the germline V gene, CDR1 is SNHLY and CDR2 is FYNNEI. The V end lost 2 bases, the J end lost 8 bases, and 7 bases lay between the germline ends. This CDR3 is 13 amino acids long. The CDR3 loop is CASSERETNVLTF. The CDR3 region has the DNA TGTGCCAGCAGTGAAAGGGAGACCAACGTCCTGACTTTC.

The CDR3: CASIPGGAPQETQYF. For the CDR3, the DNA is TGTGCCAGCATCCCGGGGGGCGCACCTCAAGAGACCCAGTACTTC. The chain uses TRBV5-4 and TRBJ2-5; D is perhaps TRBD2 (7 bases). Germline V gene data show CDR1 as SGHNT and CDR2 as YYREEE (reference sequence). The CDR3 is 15 residues long. Trimming stripped 6 bases from V and 2 bases from J, with 17 bases between.

This clone turned up a few times. The chain couples TRBV28 to TRBJ1-3, with TRBD1 identical over 8 bases. The CDR3 is 14 residues long. J was trimmed by 3 bases and V by 5 bases; bases with no gene match: 3. Germline values: CDR1 MDHEN, CDR2 SYDVKM. This chain's CDR3 is CASSAGTGGNTIYF. The CDR3 DNA reads as TGTGCCAGCAGTGCGGGGACAGGTGGAAACACCATATATTTT.

The chain couples TRBV6-5 to TRBJ1-1; D unclear. The ends were cut back, 4 bases at V and 5 bases at J, with 8 bases in the middle. Germline loops: CDR1 MNHEY, CDR2 SVGAGI. The CDR3 is 12 amino acids. CDR3 nucleotides: TGTGCCAGCAGTTTGGAGGGAACTGAAGCTTTCTTT. Protein sequence: CASSLEGTEAFF.

DNA for the CDR3: TGTGCCAGCAGTACAAGCTGGACAGGGCTGGCCAACTATGGCTACACCTTC. This codes for CASSTSWTGLANYGYTF. The V gene is TRBV27, the J gene TRBJ1-2; TRBD1 matches at 8 bases. The germline V gene encodes CDR1 MNHEY and CDR2 SMNVEV (reference sequence). This CDR3 region has 17 residues. Trimming at V came to 5 bases and at J to 2 bases, leaving 13 bases not matched to a gene.

The chain recombines TRBV10-2 with TRBJ2-7; the D gene is possibly TRBD1 (6 bases). The V end was cut by 9 bases, the J end by 3 bases, with 12 bases between. The CDR3 has 12 amino acids. Germline V gives CDR1 WSHSY, CDR2 SAAADI. This CDR3 reads CASADSFYEQYF. The CDR3 DNA follows: TGCGCCAGTGCGGACAGTTTCTACGAGCAGTACTTC.

This clone showed up just a few times. V is TRBV11-3 and J is TRBJ1-1; no reliable D call. The germline V gene encodes CDR1 SGHNT and CDR2 YENEEA. V gave up 3 bases and J gave up 0 bases, with 5 bases separating them. The CDR3 consists of 13 residues. This CDR3 is CASSFTMNTEAFF. CDR3 in DNA: TGTGCCAGCAGCTTCACTATGAACACTGAAGCTTTCTTT.

This clone was seen more than once but under ten times. The gene calls are TRBV30 and TRBJ1-4; D not certain. Germline assignment: CDR1 GTSNPN and CDR2 SVGIG (reference sequence). V lost 5 bases and J 2 bases, leaving 15 bases between the germline ends. This CDR3 is built from 15 residues. The CDR3 nucleotides read TGTGCCTGGGGACGGGGTGGCGGCACTAATGAAAAACTGTTTTTT. It yields the protein CAWGRGGGTNEKLFF.

This clone has only one observation. The chain couples TRBV7-9 to TRBJ1-5, with unresolved D. V lost 4 bases and J 3 bases, leaving 10 bases between the germline ends. The germline CDR1 and CDR2 sequences are SEHNR and FQNEAQ (reference sequence). This CDR3 is 14 amino acids long. As DNA, the CDR3 is TGTGCCAGCAGCTATGGAGGGAACAATCAGCCCCAGCATTTT. Translated, it gives CASSYGGNNQPQHF.